Presented here are 5 T cell receptor beta chains from one specimen sequenced in a study of shared clonotypes between healthy human individuals. The data were produced by immunoSEQ multiplex PCR, yet TCRdb's version contains in-frame clones alone and is incomplete. The data contain approximately 2.4 million clones, nearly 97% of them seen just once; the ten biggest clones take up more than 0.1%. Sequenced material: naive CD4+ T cells sorted from blood. Regarding subset: CD45RA+ positively selected. These receptors came from a young man in good health.

In the case of this clone: The junction differs from germline at one of its ends, possibly a read error. The gene calls are TRBV7-7 and TRBJ2-1; 9 positions agree with TRBD1. CDR3 length: 13 residues. Germline V lookup: CDR1 SSHAT, CDR2 FNYEAQ (reference sequence). The DNA of the CDR3 is TGTGCTAGCAGCGTTGACAGGGGGAATGAGCAGTTCTTC. Amino acids: CASSVDRGNEQFF. Together with reference TRBV7-7 and TRBJ2-1, the CDR3 gives the full variable domain: GAGVSQSPRYKVTKRGQDVTLRCDPISSHATLYWYQQALGQGPEFLTYFNYEAQPDKSGLPSDRFSAERPEGSISTLTIQRTEQRDSAMYRCASSVDRGNEQFFGPGTRLTVL.

V and J are TRBV27 and TRBJ2-1; TRBD1 matches 7 bases. Trimming at V came to 11 bases and at J to 4 bases, leaving 11 bases not matched to a gene. The CDR3 totals 14 residues. Germline CDR1 and CDR2: MNHEY and SMNVEV (reference sequence). As DNA, the CDR3 is TGTGCCGCTGGTTCGGGACAGAAATACAATGAGCAGTTCTTC. Amino acid sequence: CAAGSGQKYNEQFF.

V usage is TRBV10-3 and J usage is TRBJ1-1, with TRBD1 identical over 8 bases. The CDR3 loop spans 12 amino acids. V was clipped by 4 bases and J by 11 bases; unmatched bases: 6. Germline V CDR1 and CDR2: ENHRY, SYGVKD. CDR3 nucleotides: TGTGCCATCAGTGCAGGGGGCGGATCGGCTTTCTTT. Translated: CAISAGGGSAFF.

Only one count was recorded for this clone. The rearrangement uses TRBV7-9 and TRBJ2-7; tentative D call: TRBD2 (5 bases). Germline-derived CDR1 and CDR2 are SEHNR and FQNEAQ (reference sequence). The CDR3 spans 14 residues. Trimming took off 2 bases at V and 0 bases at J, with 8 bases between the two ends. In DNA, the CDR3 is TGTGCCAGCAGCTTACTTGAGGGCTCCTACGAGCAGTACTTC. Translation gives CASSLLEGSYEQYF.

V is TRBV10-3 and J is TRBJ2-5, with TRBD2 matching 7 bases. V was clipped by 8 bases and J by 5 bases; unmatched bases: 5. The CDR3 length is 12 residues. CDR1 is ENHRY, CDR2 SYGVKD, per germline. The CDR3 is CAIGGVLETQYF. CDR3 DNA sequence: TGTGCCATCGGGGGGGTCCTTGAGACCCAGTACTTC.